The next 6 T cell receptor beta chains were all read from a single sample in a study of T cell responses to AZD1222 COVID-19 vaccine. The method was immunoSEQ multiplex PCR; TCRdb's version includes in-frame clones alone and lacks a portion of them. Of roughly 130,000 clones listed, roughly 92% are singletons. The specimen comprised peripheral blood, sampled 28 days after the second AZD1222 dose. These receptors all stem from an adult who received the AZD1222 COVID-19 vaccine.

V is TRBV24-1 and J is TRBJ2-3; the D gene could be TRBD1 or TRBD2 (5 bases each). Trimming pared 3 bases from V and 7 bases from J, leaving 16 bases between. CDR1 and CDR2 from the germline V gene are KGHDR and SFDVKD. This CDR3 is 15 amino acids long. CDR3 bases: TGTGCCACCAGTGATGGCACTCGGGGCGCTAATACGCAGTATTTT. Its translation: CATSDGTRGANTQYF.

The chain is built from TRBV9 and TRBJ1-5, with D possibly matching TRBD1 (6 bases). V lost 3 bases and J 9 bases, leaving 16 bases between the germline ends. The CDR3 extends over 14 amino acids. The germline CDR1 and CDR2 sequences are SGDLS and YYNGEE. DNA of the CDR3: TGTGCCAGCAGCGAAGGGAACAGGGCTGGGCCCCAGCATTTT. It encodes CASSEGNRAGPQHF.

V is TRBV6-5 and J is TRBJ2-7, with 10 positions matching TRBD1. CDR1 and CDR2 from the germline V gene are MNHEY and SVGAGI. This CDR3 is built from 14 residues. After removal of 10 bases from V and 4 bases from J, the junction contained 10 bases not matched to a gene. The CDR3 loop reads CATKRGQGFYEQYF. CDR3 in DNA: TGTGCCACCAAAAGGGGACAGGGGTTTTACGAGCAGTACTTC.

The V call is TRBV11-3, the J call TRBJ1-1, with D maybe TRBD1 (5 bases). The CDR3 has 17 amino acids. The germline V gene encodes CDR1 SGHNT and CDR2 YENEEA. V was shortened by 0 bases and J by 4 bases, with 18 bases between the two germline ends. Here the CDR3 reads CASSLDQTGRGSTEAFF. The CDR3 DNA reads as TGTGCCAGCAGCTTAGATCAAACAGGCCGGGGGAGCACTGAAGCTTTCTTT.

The J gene is TRBJ2-2, the V gene TRBV18, with 14 nucleotides matching TRBD2. Trimming at V came to 5 bases and at J to 5 bases, leaving 4 bases not matched to a gene. The CDR3 totals 16 residues. Germline V gene sequence: CDR1 KGHSH, CDR2 LQKENI. CDR3 coding DNA: TGTGCCAGCTCAGCGGGACTAGCGGGAGTTACCGGGGAGCTGTTTTTT. Its protein is CASSAGLAGVTGELFF.

This rearrangement joins TRBV28 to TRBJ1-1; no firm D call. There are 13 residues in the CDR3. Trimming took 7 bases from V and 4 from J, leaving 13 bases between them. Per the germline V gene, CDR1 is MDHEN and CDR2 is SYDVKM. The CDR3 loop reads CASTLGAFTEAFF. CDR3 sequence (DNA): TGTGCCAGCACCCTAGGCGCTTTCACTGAAGCTTTCTTT.